The 8 T cell receptor beta chains below come from one sample, sequenced in a study of cytomegalovirus exposure and HLA in healthy donors. The PCR used 60 Vbeta and 13 Jbeta primers. Only in-frame clones appear in the TCRdb table, and some are missing; sequencing was by immunoSEQ multiplex PCR. The sample has about 83,000 clones, 70% to 85% seen once. The sample consisted of PBMCs. These receptors were taken from a man aged 55 to 70 in good health and CMV-seronegative.

In its sample, this clone was seen a few times. This chain joins TRBV28 and TRBJ1-5, with a possible D match to TRBD1 (6 bases). The germline V gene encodes CDR1 MDHEN and CDR2 SYDVKM. This CDR3 is built from 14 residues. Trimming removed 6 bases from V and 7 bases from J, with 16 bases in between. The CDR3 here is CASRRGQRQQPQHF. The CDR3, as DNA: TGTGCCAGCAGACGTGGACAGCGGCAACAGCCCCAGCATTTT.

The chain has TRBV18 and TRBJ1-1, with 9 bases matching TRBD1. CDR3 length: 14 residues. The trim removed 6 bases at V and 2 bases at J, leaving 4 bases unmatched. The germline V gene encodes CDR1 KGHSH and CDR2 LQKENI. CDR3 bases: TGTGCCAGCTCCGGACAGGGGACAAACACTGAAGCTTTCTTT. Its protein is CASSGQGTNTEAFF.

This clone was seen a few times. The V gene is TRBV19, the J gene TRBJ1-2, with unresolved D. This CDR3 has 14 amino acids. Trimming took off 6 bases at V and 3 bases at J, with 14 bases between the two ends. CDR1 and CDR2 from the germline V gene are LNHDA and SQIVND (reference sequence). CDR3 sequence (DNA): TGTGCCAGTAGGGGGAGGGCCGGGGACTATGGCTACACCTTC. This codes for CASRGRAGDYGYTF. The full variable domain, in which reference TRBV19 and TRBJ1-2 provide the parts outside the CDR3, is DGGITQSPKYLFRKEGQNVTLSCEQNLNHDAMYWYRQDPGQGLRLIYYSQIVNDFQKGDIAEGYSVSREKKESFPLTVTSAQKNPTAFYLCASRGRAGDYGYTFGSGTRLTVV.

The chain recombines TRBV5-6 with TRBJ1-6; D is unresolved. Germline CDR1 and CDR2: SGHDT and YYEEEE. V dropped 0 bases and J dropped 6 bases, with 10 bases sitting between them. The length of the CDR3 is 15 residues. CDR3 residues: CASSLGGQSNSPLHF. The CDR3 DNA follows: TGTGCCAGCAGCTTGGGAGGGCAGTCTAATTCACCCCTCCACTTT.

V and J are TRBV7-6 and TRBJ1-1; a weak D match, TRBD1 (6 bases). The V gene's germline CDR1 is SGHVS and CDR2 FNYEAQ. The CDR3 totals 13 residues. V was cut by 8 bases and J by 0 bases, with 10 bases left in between. DNA for the CDR3: TGTGCCAGCGGAACAGGGTTGAACACTGAAGCTTTCTTT. As protein: CASGTGLNTEAFF. Full variable domain (outside the CDR3, taken from reference TRBV7-6 and TRBJ1-1): GAGVSQSPRYKVTKRGQDVALRCDPISGHVSLYWYRQALGQGPEFLTYFNYEAQQDKSGLPNDRFSAERPEGSISTLTIQRTEQRDSAMYRCASGTGLNTEAFFGQGTRLTVV.

This clone came up a few times. The chain employs TRBV5-1 and TRBJ1-1, with D perhaps TRBD1 (5 bases). The V end lost 7 bases, the J end lost 7 bases, and 14 bases lay between the germline ends. Germline V gene data show CDR1 as SGHRS and CDR2 as YFSETQ. The CDR3 totals 12 residues. The CDR3, as DNA: TGCGCCAGCGGAGCTCAGGGAATTGAAGCTTTCTTT. Protein: CASGAQGIEAFF.

This rearrangement joins TRBV18 to TRBJ1-1; tentatively, D is TRBD1 (5 bases). This CDR3 has 15 amino acids. Germline loops: CDR1 KGHSH, CDR2 LQKENI. Trimming took 3 bases from V and 0 from J, leaving 11 bases between them. The CDR3 spells CASSPGRAMNTEAFF. The CDR3 coding sequence is TGTGCCAGCTCACCCGGCAGGGCCATGAACACTGAAGCTTTCTTT.

This clone was seen a few times. This chain uses TRBV5-1 with TRBJ2-3; a possible D gene is TRBD2 (5 bases). This CDR3 comprises 11 residues. Germline V CDR1 and CDR2: SGHRS, YFSETQ. The V and J ends lost 5 bases and 7 bases respectively, with 8 bases between them. In DNA, the CDR3 is TGCGCCAGCAGAAGGGAGTATACGCAGTATTTT. It specifies CASRREYTQYF.